The source of this T cell receptor beta chain is a study of CD8 T cells in Susac syndrome (dated by TCRdb to the late 2010s). In the study overall: Among the Susac syndrome patients who were sequenced, clinically active disease was present in roughly six and clinical remission was observed in 8 or 9. At blood withdrawal, Susac syndrome patients were either therapy-naive, taking corticosteroids (in some cases with IVIg as well), or taking IVIg alone. Whether CD8+ T cell activation and differentiation in Susac syndrome was antigen driven was tested using repertoire sequencing. Clonality of the CD8+ T cell repertoire was compared between roughly twelve healthy donors, approximately 14 Susac syndrome patients and approximately 16 multiple sclerosis patients.

Peripheral blood CD8+ and CD4+ T cells from healthy donors, Susac syndrome patients and multiple sclerosis patients were profiled by high-throughput TCR beta sequencing. Recently defined diagnostic criteria for definite or probable disease were met by the Susac syndrome patients. Bulk CD8+ and CD4+ T cells were purified magnetically by negative isolation, whereas CD8+ TEMRA cells were enriched by FACS. Blood was drawn into EDTA tubes, processed within 24 hours, and PBMCs were isolated by density gradient centrifugation. PBMCs intended for TCR sequencing were cryopreserved in liquid nitrogen and thawed later in a water bath at 37 degrees C. The sorted or isolated CD4+, CD8+ and CD8+ TEMRA cells had a purity of 90% or higher. As regards this clonotype: Its antigen is still unknown. The input lacks base qualities; no much larger clone sits a single base away.

From the cysteine up to the phenylalanine, the CDR3 has a length of 14 residues. Here the CDR3 DNA is all that survives: 42 bases in frame from base 1. V and J are truncated by 6 bases and 2 bases respectively, leaving an intervening sequence of 13 bases. Reading the germline V gene (reference sequence) gives CDR1 SEHNR and CDR2 FQNEAQ. The study at large found these results: Susac syndrome CD8+ repertoires showed clonal expansion, highest in CD8+ TEMRA cells and greater in clinically active than remitting patients. Looking at Susac-specific public clones, the researchers identified approximately 15 in the total CD8+ repertoire and five or six in the CD8+ TEMRA repertoire. The number of individuals in the TCR sequencing and HLA analysis was acknowledged as relatively small.

RNA was extracted with the RNeasy kit and roughly 0.45 to 1 ug was reverse transcribed using random hexamers. The immunoSEQ multiplex PCR assay, which covers 54 Vbeta and 13 Jbeta segments, was used to amplify TCR beta CDR3 regions. Bias from PCR amplification was corrected by using a synthetic template baseline for primer optimization and for computational correction. The original pipeline was this. Reads were annotated to V, D and J genes according to IMGT and were analyzed with immunoSEQ Analyzer, with only productive sequences retained. Clonality was computed as one minus Shannon entropy normalized by log2 of the number of productive unique sequences. For each patient and control, public and private clones were evaluated within the 100 most prevalent clones. A clone was defined as Susac-specific if it was absent from the healthy and MS cohorts, from some 1,100 published viral clones and from other ImmuneACCESS disease sequences. TCRdb redid the processing of the public reads, applying fastp at Q25 and MiXCR, and retained in-frame beta chains. Rows with a matching CDR3 protein are joined into one entry that keeps the most common DNA and genes. In this record, the V and J calls reflect TCRdb's handling and not the investigators' own analysis. The sample table holds around 90,000 distinct CDR3 sequences, of which roughly 96% were seen once. The biggest ten clones account for 0.55% to 0.75% of the sample.

This sequence originates from a human donor with Susac syndrome. Recombination joined TRBV7-9 with TRBJ1-2; no D gene is confidently identified. The source material was CD8+ T cells from PBMCs. The CDR3 region reads CASSPNTANYGYTF. The DNA reads TGTGCCAGCAGTCCTAATACGGCCAACTATGGCTACACCTTC.